This entry is about one T cell receptor (beta chain). It has no known antigen specificity. Base quality data are lacking; no much larger clone is found one base away. The study profiled bulk TCR beta-chain repertoires in matched peripheral blood, tumor and adjacent normal breast tissue taken from some 17 patients with early-stage breast cancer. Before surgery, roughly 5-11 mL of whole blood was collected in EDTA tubes and processed within 2 hours. Peripheral blood mononuclear cells were isolated by Ficoll-Paque centrifugation in SepMate-50 tubes. For storage in liquid nitrogen, PBMCs were cryopreserved as aliquots of 2 to 4 million cells in roughly 90% FBS with roughly 10% DMSO. Genomic DNA was extracted with the Qiagen AllPrep DNA/RNA Mini kit. Each sample was amplified in two independent genomic DNA replicates, using 0.5 ug for blood and about 1.5 ug for tumor or normal breast. TCRB sequencing of genomic DNA was carried out with the ImmunoSeq Intro kit according to the manufacturer's instructions. The multiplex PCR ran for 30 to 40 cycles using proprietary primers and spike-in control sequences for absolute quantification. Single-end 150-bp reads were used to sequence an 87-bp fragment spanning the CDR3 plus the flanking V and J genes. Seven samples, each with two replicates, were multiplexed per lane of an Illumina MiSeq using version 3.0 chemistry. The original pipeline was this. The vendor's proprietary pipeline processed the raw data and merged both replicates into a single result for each sample. To define clonotypes, the study grouped productive rearrangements that shared the V-gene family, CDR3 amino acid sequence and J-gene segment. To compute clonality, the normalized Shannon entropy (Pielou evenness) of TCRB abundances was subtracted from 1. T cell density was estimated as total templates divided by the number of input cells, with the number of input cells inferred from the DNA input amount. Recon with default parameters was used to estimate total repertoire diversity and clonality. A clonotype counted as tumor-enriched if its abundance in tumor exceeded 0.1% and was at least 32-fold higher than its abundance in normal breast. TCRdb provides this immuneACCESS table in a form limited to in-frame rearrangements. Some clones are lacking; in checked studies, under half of them reflect an unresolved V gene, and why the rest are absent is not known. The D gene and trimming were derived from the DNA, and the V and J assignments and clone size from that table. Present in this sample are 35,000 to 45,000 clones, over 70% of which were seen just once. The ten largest make up approximately 7% of the sample.

V was cut back by 8 bases and J by 1 base, leaving a gap of 11 bases between them. Per the germline V gene (reference sequence), PRHDT is the CDR1 and FYEKMQ is the CDR2. The CDR3 goes from the cysteine to the phenylalanine over 13 residues. CDR3 DNA is the only sequence kept; it has 39 bases, read in frame from the first base. The data belong to a study of early stage breast cancer tumors listed by TCRdb under 2017. Describing the broader study: Of the roughly 15 invasive breast tumors, 12 to 13 were found to be estrogen receptor-positive, progesterone receptor-positive and HER2-negative. A total of some 2.6 million templates, representing 1,097,674 unique clonotypes, were detected across all samples. On average, each sample got around 10-fold read coverage. Most of the 12 ER+/PR+/HER2- tumors were invasive ductal carcinomas, while the other four were invasive lobular carcinomas. Beyond this particular receptor, the publication reports: Greater similarity was observed between blood and normal breast repertoires than between blood and tumor repertoires, and tumor was distinguished from normal in about 85% of the 16 patients when each tissue was compared with blood. Compared with adjacent normal breast tissue, tumors had higher clonality and roughly 2.4-fold greater T cell density. Enriched TCRB sequences shared across patients were mostly commonly generated sequences, unlikely to play an important role in the tumor microenvironment. Bulk genomic DNA sequencing of unsorted cells missed chain pairing and functional markers such as CD4, CD8 and FOXP3. Because the cohort was small, analysis by tumor subtype was not possible.

Sample: blood. The chain is assembled from TRBV13 and TRBJ1-1, with an unclear D gene assignment. This receptor was identified in a person in their sixties or seventies with breast cancer. The DNA sequence reads TGTGCCAGCTCTTATGGGTGGAACACTGAAGCTTTCTTT. Translated, it gives CASSYGWNTEAFF.